The 2 T cell receptor beta chains below all came from one sample that was sequenced in a study of blood T cell repertoires in COVID-19. Libraries were prepared by immunoSEQ multiplex PCR; TCRdb keeps only in-frame clonotypes and omits some of them. The sample yields some 210,000 clones, around 81% seen once. The sequenced sample consisted of PBMCs or T cells enriched from blood (not recorded which). The source of these receptors is a woman in her forties or fifties with acute COVID-19.

This chain connects TRBV4-3 to TRBJ2-6; 12 bases map to TRBD1. This CDR3 contains 18 residues. The germline CDR1 and CDR2 sequences are LGHNA and YSLEER. V was clipped by 1 base and J by 1 base; unmatched bases: 2. The CDR3 protein is CASSQAGQGASGANVLTF. The DNA of the CDR3 is TGCGCCAGCAGCCAAGCGGGACAGGGGGCTTCTGGGGCCAACGTCCTGACTTTC.

V is TRBV7-2 and J is TRBJ2-3; D remains ambiguous. CDR3 size: 15 residues. Trimming shortened V by 5 bases and J by 5 bases, and 17 bases separated the two germline ends. Germline CDR1 SGHTA, CDR2 FQGNSA. CDR3 protein: CASSTPGSFEDTQYF. The CDR3 DNA follows: TGTGCCAGCAGCACCCCCGGTTCGTTTGAAGATACGCAGTATTTT.